This TCR beta chain was profiled in a study of T cells in Graves' hyperthyroidism and ophthalmopathy. RNA transcripts provided the source from which TCR beta CDR3 regions were amplified. First-round RT-PCR targeting the TCR CDR3 was performed with the HTBI primer set. One entry per CDR3 protein, called by TCRdb with MiXCR from the multiplex PCR reads. The sample carries nearly 250,000 distinct CDR3 sequences, 16% recorded once. From germline, CDR1 is LNHDA and CDR2 SQIVND (reference sequence). The length of the CDR3 is 15 residues. V lost 4 bases, J lost 0 bases, and 2 bases stayed unmatched. Sequencing was done on a sample of blood. The V gene is TRBV19, the J gene TRBJ2-7; 11 bases are a match to TRBD2. The origin of this receptor is a woman under 30 with Graves' ophthalmopathy. The CDR3 DNA sequence: TGTGCCAGTAGTAGGGGACTAGCGGACTCCTACGAGCAGTACTTC. Amino acids: CASSRGLADSYEQYF.